Listed below are T cell receptor beta chains from one sample, sequenced in a study of blood T cell repertoires in COVID-19. Profiled with immunoSEQ multiplex PCR; TCRdb holds only in-frame clones, not every one. Of roughly 170,000 clones in the sample, over 80% were seen once. The sequenced sample consisted of PBMCs or T cells enriched from blood (not recorded which). The receptors shown here come from a woman between 50 and 59 years old who had recovered from COVID-19. CDR3s include the opening cysteine and the closing phenylalanine or tryptophan. The D gene is left open where the match is weak. A row's size may be missing; if present it is once, few, many or a size class.

abundance: once
j_gene: TRBJ1-1
v_gene: TRBV7-2
d_gene: NA
CDR3nt: TGTGCCAGCAGACAGGGCGGTTTATCGAGCACTGAAGCTTTCTTT
CDR3aa: CASRQGGLSSTEAFF

abundance: NA
j_gene: TRBJ2-3
v_gene: TRBV11-3
d_gene: TRBD2
CDR3nt: TGTGCCAGCAGCTTAGGTTTCCGGGAGGCAGTAGATACGCAGTATTTT
CDR3aa: CASSLGFREAVDTQYF

abundance: NA
j_gene: TRBJ1-3
v_gene: TRBV9
d_gene: TRBD1
CDR3nt: TGTGCCAGCAGCGCCCCGACAGGGGGGTCTGGAAACACCATATATTTT
CDR3aa: CASSAPTGGSGNTIYF

abundance: NA
j_gene: TRBJ1-6
v_gene: TRBV15
d_gene: NA
CDR3nt: TGTGCCACCAGCAGAGATGAGGGAGGTCCGCGGTCACCCCTCCACTTT
CDR3aa: CATSRDEGGPRSPLHF

abundance: few
j_gene: TRBJ2-1
v_gene: TRBV7-8
d_gene: TRBD1
CDR3nt: TGTGCCAGCAGACAGGGGGGTCTTAGCTCCTACAATGAGCAGTTCTTC
CDR3aa: CASRQGGLSSYNEQFF

abundance: NA
j_gene: TRBJ2-3
v_gene: TRBV3-1/TRBV3-2
d_gene: NA
CDR3nt: TGTGCCAGCAGCCAAGATCTGGCGGGAGATACGCAGTATTTT
CDR3aa: CASSQDLAGDTQYF

abundance: NA
j_gene: TRBJ2-3
v_gene: TRBV9
d_gene: NA
CDR3nt: TGTGCCAGCAGCGAAGGGGGATGGATGGTAGATACGCAGTATTTT
CDR3aa: CASSEGGWMVDTQYF

abundance: NA
j_gene: TRBJ1-2
v_gene: TRBV28
d_gene: TRBD1
CDR3nt: TGTGCCAGCAGCAACGTCCCCCAGACAGGGAAGTATGGCTACACCTTC
CDR3aa: CASSNVPQTGKYGYTF

abundance: few
j_gene: TRBJ2-2
v_gene: TRBV12-3/TRBV12-4
d_gene: TRBD1
CDR3nt: TGTGCCAGCAGTTCACAGGGGTACGGGGAGCTGTTTTTT
CDR3aa: CASSSQGYGELFF

abundance: NA
j_gene: TRBJ2-1
v_gene: TRBV6-5
d_gene: NA
CDR3nt: TGTGCCAGCAGTTACTCGGGCTCCCCTAACAATGAGCAGTTCTTC
CDR3aa: CASSYSGSPNNEQFF

abundance: NA
j_gene: TRBJ2-5
v_gene: TRBV4-1
d_gene: TRBD2
CDR3nt: TGCGCCAGCAGCCAGGGGGGGACTAGTAGAATTCTGGAGACCCAGTACTTC
CDR3aa: CASSQGGTSRILETQYF

abundance: NA
j_gene: TRBJ2-2
v_gene: TRBV28
d_gene: TRBD1
CDR3nt: TGTGCCAGCAGTATCGGGACAGGGGCAGCGAACACCGGGGAGCTGTTTTTT
CDR3aa: CASSIGTGAANTGELFF

abundance: NA
j_gene: TRBJ2-1
v_gene: TRBV27
d_gene: TRBD1
CDR3nt: TGTGCCAGCAGTAGGTACCCCCCAGGGGGCTGGAGTAATGAGCAGTTCTTC
CDR3aa: CASSRYPPGGWSNEQFF

abundance: many
j_gene: TRBJ1-2
v_gene: TRBV11-3
d_gene: NA
CDR3nt: TGTGCCAGCAGCAAAAGACAATTAGGGGACTATGGCTACACCTTC
CDR3aa: CASSKRQLGDYGYTF

abundance: NA
j_gene: TRBJ2-3
v_gene: TRBV5-1
d_gene: NA
CDR3nt: TGCGCCAGCAGCTTCACACATGGCACAGATACGCAGTATTTT
CDR3aa: CASSFTHGTDTQYF

abundance: NA
j_gene: TRBJ1-1
v_gene: TRBV7-3
d_gene: NA
CDR3nt: TGTGCCAGCAGCTTACTCCCAGGGACTGAAGCTTTCTTT
CDR3aa: CASSLLPGTEAFF

abundance: NA
j_gene: TRBJ2-1
v_gene: TRBV7-9
d_gene: TRBD2
CDR3nt: TGTGCCAGCAGCTCCAAGGCCGGGGGGAATGAGCAGTTCTTC
CDR3aa: CASSSKAGGNEQFF

abundance: NA
j_gene: TRBJ2-1
v_gene: TRBV19
d_gene: TRBD2
CDR3nt: TGTGCCAGTAGTATCCTCGGAGCGGGAGGTCAAAATGAGCAGTTCTTC
CDR3aa: CASSILGAGGQNEQFF

abundance: NA
j_gene: TRBJ1-2
v_gene: TRBV18
d_gene: NA
CDR3nt: TGTGCCAGCTCACCCCTTCAGGAGGACTATGGCTACACCTTC
CDR3aa: CASSPLQEDYGYTF

abundance: NA
j_gene: TRBJ1-2
v_gene: TRBV19
d_gene: TRBD1
CDR3nt: TGTGCCAGTAGTGGACGACAGGGTGAGGGCTACACCTTC
CDR3aa: CASSGRQGEGYTF

abundance: NA
j_gene: TRBJ1-1
v_gene: TRBV7-8
d_gene: NA
CDR3nt: TGTGCCAGCAGCCCTTACGGAATAGGGGGGAACACTGAAGCTTTCTTT
CDR3aa: CASSPYGIGGNTEAFF

abundance: NA
j_gene: TRBJ1-2
v_gene: TRBV7-3
d_gene: TRBD1
CDR3nt: TGTGCCAGCAGCTTAGTAGCAGGGGGTGCGACAGGCTACACCTTC
CDR3aa: CASSLVAGGATGYTF

abundance: NA
j_gene: TRBJ1-2
v_gene: TRBV19
d_gene: TRBD1
CDR3nt: TGTGCCAGTAGGAGACAGGGGGTGATCGGTGGCTACACCTTC
CDR3aa: CASRRQGVIGGYTF

abundance: NA
j_gene: TRBJ2-5
v_gene: TRBV5-4
d_gene: TRBD2
CDR3nt: TGTGCCAGCAGCTTGGCCTTGGGACTAGCGGGGGGGCAGGGACAAGAGACCCAGTACTTC
CDR3aa: CASSLALGLAGGQGQETQYF

abundance: NA
j_gene: TRBJ2-5
v_gene: TRBV7-2
d_gene: NA
CDR3nt: TGTGCCAGCAGCGGGGGCCCTACCGGTGGAGAGACCCAGTACTTC
CDR3aa: CASSGGPTGGETQYF

abundance: NA
j_gene: TRBJ2-6
v_gene: TRBV19
d_gene: NA
CDR3nt: TGTGCCAGTAGTATCGGGGGATTGGCGACGTCTGGGGCCAACGTCCTGACTTTC
CDR3aa: CASSIGGLATSGANVLTF

abundance: NA
j_gene: TRBJ2-1
v_gene: TRBV18
d_gene: NA
CDR3nt: TGTGCCAGCTCACCACCAGTTCACAGTTCTGAGCAGTTCTTC
CDR3aa: CASSPPVHSSEQFF

abundance: NA
j_gene: TRBJ1-3
v_gene: TRBV7-9
d_gene: NA
CDR3nt: TGTGCCAGCAGCTTGGGGCAGGGTCTTAGTGGAAACACCATATATTTT
CDR3aa: CASSLGQGLSGNTIYF